This entry is about one T cell receptor beta chain. The CDR3 covers 18 residues. These data originate in a study of blood T cell repertoires in COVID-19. Produced via immunoSEQ multiplex PCR; TCRdb's table is partial and in-frame only. Altogether 300,000 to 500,000 clones are present, roughly 90% being singletons, with the ten largest covering approximately 1%. This chain joins TRBV21-1 and TRBJ2-3; the table's D call, TRBD2, was not checked against the DNA. TRBV21-1 is labeled a pseudogene. The receptor's source is a woman aged 25-40 years with acute COVID-19. Sequencing was done on a sample of PBMCs or T cells enriched from blood (not recorded which). CDR3 coding DNA: TGTGCCAGCAGCAAAGCGCGAGCGGGGGGGCCCGGCACAGATACGCAGTATTTT. Its translation: CASSKARAGGPGTDTQYF.